This entry describes one TCR beta chain. These data belong to a study of cytomegalovirus exposure and HLA in healthy donors. This PCR relied on a set of 60 Vbeta primers and 13 Jbeta primers. Only in-frame clones appear in the TCRdb table, and some are missing; sequencing was by immunoSEQ multiplex PCR. The sample lists some 130,000 clones, 60% to 80% seen once, with around 2% in the top ten. CDR1 SEHNR and CDR2 FQNEAQ come from the germline V gene (reference sequence). The CDR3 runs 15 residues. V lost 5 bases and J 6 bases, leaving 17 bases between the germline ends. Material for sequencing was PBMCs. This sequence was found in a young man in good health and CMV-seronegative. This chain uses TRBV7-9 with TRBJ2-1; tentatively, D is TRBD2 (6 bases). The CDR3 bases are TGTGCCAGCAGCCCAGTCCCGGGACTTTTCAATGAGCAGTTCTTC. It translates to CASSPVPGLFNEQFF.